This TCR beta chain was recovered during a study of beta chain features in type 1 diabetes. Study-wide findings and caveats: Because the template was cDNA, high-expressing cells might be over-represented. There was a moderate but significant shortening of TCRB CDR3s in all four CD4+ subsets of Type 1 diabetes patients.

Turning to this clone: Its antigen is undetermined.

The CDR3 runs 14 residues. The V and J ends lost 5 bases and 4 bases, in that order; junction bases with no gene match: 5. The germline CDR1 and CDR2 sequences are MNHEY and SVGAGI. Sorting of CD4+ naive, central memory, regulatory and stem cell-like memory cells was performed via CD45RO/CCR7/CD25/CD127/CD95/CD27. Purity of each sorted population was above 95%. Every bit of the isolated RNA underwent reverse transcription, so sequencing read expressed TCRB transcripts. Sequenced by immunoSEQ multiplex PCR; TCRdb stores in-frame clones only, minus some. This sample yields approximately 170,000 clones, of which almost 8% are seen a single time; roughly 0.46% belongs to the top ten.

The sequenced sample consisted of central memory CD4+ T cells from blood. The V and J genes are TRBV6-5 and TRBJ2-3; TRBD2 matches at 8 bases. The receptor's source is a man aged 18 to 35 with type 1 diabetes. For the CDR3, the DNA is TGTGCCAGCAGTATAGCGGGAAGGCCAGATACGCAGTATTTT. This translates into CASSIAGRPDTQYF.